The present T cell receptor (beta chain) was sequenced within a study of T cells after somatic rescue of genetic block. The assay was immunoSEQ multiplex PCR, and TCRdb's table has in-frame clones only and misses some. The data show tens of thousands of clones, just over 90% seen once. Sequenced material: peripheral blood mononuclear cells (PBMCs). The origin of this receptor is a man aged 30 to 39.

Here the CDR3 DNA reads TGTGCTAGTGGTTTGGTGTTGGGGAGCTCCTACAATGAGCAGTTCTTC. Translating gives CASGLVLGSSYNEQFF. This chain joins TRBV12-5 and TRBJ2-1; a weak D match, TRBD2 (5 bases). This CDR3 spans 16 amino acids. Germline loops: CDR1 LGHNT, CDR2 FRNRAP. Trimming removed 0 bases from V and 0 bases from J, with 9 bases in between.